What follows describes a single T cell receptor beta chain. Its matching antigen is unknown. The trim removed 1 base at V and 2 bases at J, leaving 9 bases unmatched. Germline assignment: CDR1 DFQATT and CDR2 SNEGSKA (reference sequence). This CDR3 is built from 17 residues. This record belongs to a study of identical twins. Study results and caveats: In cord blood, abundant beta clonotypes had fewer insertions; memory showed no trend. Among out-of-frame alpha sequences shared by twins, low generation probability occurred in excess.

Only healthy Caucasians were enrolled as donors. With template switching, a universal primer site was added, and the cDNA carried unique molecular identifiers. Each CDR3 protein gets one entry after TCRdb re-called the 5' RACE reads with MiXCR. The data hold roughly 1,500,000 distinct CDR3 sequences, with 32% observed a single time. The receptor was derived from a newborn girl in good health. The V call is TRBV20-1, the J call TRBJ2-3, with TRBD2 identical over 10 bases. The sequenced sample was cord blood. The CDR3 DNA follows: TGCAGTGCTAGAGGGACTAGCGGAACGGTTTTCACAGATACGCAGTATTTT. This encodes CSARGTSGTVFTDTQYF.